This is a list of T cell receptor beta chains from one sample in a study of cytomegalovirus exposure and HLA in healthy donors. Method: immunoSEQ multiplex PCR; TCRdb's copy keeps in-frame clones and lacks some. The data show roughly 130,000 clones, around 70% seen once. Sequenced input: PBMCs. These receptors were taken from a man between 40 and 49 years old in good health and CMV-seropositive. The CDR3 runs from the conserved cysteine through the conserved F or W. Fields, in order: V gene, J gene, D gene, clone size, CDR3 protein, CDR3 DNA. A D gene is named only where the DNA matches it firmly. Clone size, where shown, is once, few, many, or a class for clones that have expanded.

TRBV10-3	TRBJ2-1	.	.	CAISTGIKDEQFF	TGTGCCATCAGTACAGGGATCAAAGATGAGCAGTTCTTC
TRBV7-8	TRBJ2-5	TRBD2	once	CASSSTTSGGETQYF	TGTGCCAGCAGCTCAACTACTAGCGGGGGGGAGACCCAGTACTTC
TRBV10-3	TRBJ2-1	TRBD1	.	CAISGGTGWNEQFF	TGTGCCATCAGTGGTGGGACAGGTTGGAATGAGCAGTTCTTC
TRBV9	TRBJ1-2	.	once	CASAANYGYTF	TGTGCCAGCGCAGCTAACTATGGCTACACCTTC
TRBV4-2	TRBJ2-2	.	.	CASSQDRAGTGELFF	TGTGCCAGCAGCCAAGATAGGGCAGGGACCGGGGAGCTGTTTTTT
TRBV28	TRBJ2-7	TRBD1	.	CASSSTGNQQYF	TGTGCCAGCAGTTCGACAGGGAATCAGCAGTACTTC
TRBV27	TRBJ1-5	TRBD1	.	CASLGQEIEPQHF	TGTGCCAGTCTTGGACAGGAGATTGAGCCCCAGCATTTT
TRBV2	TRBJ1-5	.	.	CASSEEEFSNQPQHF	TGTGCCAGCAGTGAGGAGGAATTTAGCAATCAGCCCCAGCATTTT
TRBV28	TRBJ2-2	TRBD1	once	CASSWEGTGFVGELFF	TGTGCCAGCAGTTGGGAGGGGACAGGGTTTGTCGGGGAGCTGTTTTTT
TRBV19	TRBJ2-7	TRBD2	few	CAGYKRGDFYEQYF	TGTGCCGGATATAAGCGGGGGGACTTCTACGAGCAGTACTTC
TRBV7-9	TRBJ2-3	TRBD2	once	CASSSPAGGAADTQYF	TGTGCCAGCAGCTCCCCGGCGGGGGGGGCCGCAGATACGCAGTATTTT
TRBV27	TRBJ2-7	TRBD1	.	CASSFRQGPDYEQYF	TGTGCCAGCAGTTTCCGACAGGGGCCGGACTACGAGCAGTACTTC
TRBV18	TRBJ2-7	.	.	CASSLKEGYEQYF	TGTGCCAGCTCCCTGAAGGAGGGCTACGAGCAGTACTTC
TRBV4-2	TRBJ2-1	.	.	CASSSATGDSYNEQFF	TGTGCCAGCAGCTCGGCAACGGGGGACTCCTACAATGAGCAGTTCTTC
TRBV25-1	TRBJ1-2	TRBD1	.	CASSVGQGTYGYTF	TGTGCCAGCAGTGTGGGACAGGGAACCTATGGCTACACCTTC
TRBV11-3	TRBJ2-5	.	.	CASSLHRFETQYF	TGTGCCAGCAGCTTACACAGGTTTGAGACCCAGTACTTC
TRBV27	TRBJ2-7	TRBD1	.	CASSLAQGVVYEQYF	TGTGCCAGCAGTTTAGCACAGGGGGTGGTTTACGAGCAGTACTTC
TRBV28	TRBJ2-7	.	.	CASSFGRAPFF	TGTGCCAGCAGTTTCGGGAGAGCTCCTTTCTTC
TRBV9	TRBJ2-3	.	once	CASSTEGVTDTQYF	TGTGCCAGCAGCACAGAGGGGGTCACAGATACGCAGTATTTT
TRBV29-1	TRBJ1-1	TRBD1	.	CSVGQANTEAFF	TGCAGCGTGGGACAGGCGAACACTGAAGCTTTCTTT
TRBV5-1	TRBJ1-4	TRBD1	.	CASRTGQPNVFEKLFF	TGCGCCAGCAGGACGGGACAGCCGAACGTATTTGAAAAACTGTTTTTT
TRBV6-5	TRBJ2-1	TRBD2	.	CASTTGGSNEQFF	TGTGCCAGCACCACGGGAGGTTCCAATGAGCAGTTCTTC
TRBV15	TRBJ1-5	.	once	CATSNPETGRGNQPQHF	TGTGCCACCAGCAACCCCGAAACAGGGCGAGGCAATCAGCCCCAGCATTTT
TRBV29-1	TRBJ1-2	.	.	CSVGGGGGYGYTF	TGCAGCGTTGGTGGGGGAGGAGGGTATGGCTACACCTTC
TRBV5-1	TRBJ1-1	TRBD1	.	CASSSGTGGPYAEAFF	TGCGCCAGCAGCTCCGGGACAGGGGGGCCCTACGCTGAAGCTTTCTTT
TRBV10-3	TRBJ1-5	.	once	CAISDRGRDSNQPQHF	TGTGCCATCAGTGACAGGGGTCGGGATAGCAATCAGCCCCAGCATTTT
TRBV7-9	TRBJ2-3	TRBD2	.	CASSLAGGTDTQYF	TGTGCCAGCAGCCTAGCGGGAGGCACAGATACGCAGTATTTT
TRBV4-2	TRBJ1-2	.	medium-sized	CATTTAGGSGYGYTF	TGTGCCACCACGACGGCGGGGGGGTCAGGGTATGGCTACACCTTC
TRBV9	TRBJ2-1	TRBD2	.	CASSVDPGGPNNEQFF	TGTGCCAGCAGCGTAGATCCGGGAGGGCCAAACAATGAGCAGTTCTTC
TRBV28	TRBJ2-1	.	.	CASSQRAGKQFF	TGTGCCAGCAGCCAGAGGGCCGGCAAGCAGTTCTTC
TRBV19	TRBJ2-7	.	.	CASSPNSYEQYF	TGTGCCAGTAGTCCAAACTCCTACGAGCAGTACTTC
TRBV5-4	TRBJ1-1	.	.	CASSLRVRGSTEAFF	TGTGCCAGCAGCTTGAGGGTCAGGGGAAGCACTGAAGCTTTCTTT
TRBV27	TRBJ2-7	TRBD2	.	CASSSRLAGDRYEQYF	TGTGCCAGCAGTTCCCGACTAGCGGGAGACCGATACGAGCAGTACTTC
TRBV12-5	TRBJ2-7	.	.	CASGLGNSYEQYF	TGTGCTAGTGGTTTGGGAAACAGCTACGAGCAGTACTTC
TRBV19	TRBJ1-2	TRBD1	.	CASSVSLGTDYGYTF	TGTGCCAGTAGTGTCAGCCTCGGGACAGATTATGGCTACACCTTC
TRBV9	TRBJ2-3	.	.	CASSVGVATDTQYF	TGTGCCAGCAGCGTAGGTGTGGCCACAGATACGCAGTATTTT
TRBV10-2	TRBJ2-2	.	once	CASRAFMTGELFF	TGCGCCAGCAGGGCCTTTATGACCGGGGAGCTGTTTTTT
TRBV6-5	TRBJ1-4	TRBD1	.	CASSYPWGQDNEKLFF	TGTGCCAGCAGTTATCCGTGGGGACAGGACAATGAAAAACTGTTTTTT
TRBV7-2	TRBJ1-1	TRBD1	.	CASSTDRGAEAFF	TGTGCCAGCAGCACGGACAGGGGGGCTGAAGCTTTCTTT
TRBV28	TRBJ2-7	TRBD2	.	CASSALGSGSYEQYF	TGTGCCAGCAGTGCCTTGGGGAGCGGGAGTTACGAGCAGTACTTC
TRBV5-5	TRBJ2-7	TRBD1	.	CASSKSTRSIGTGGYEQYF	TGTGCCAGCAGCAAATCAACGCGCTCGATCGGGACAGGGGGCTACGAGCAGTACTTC
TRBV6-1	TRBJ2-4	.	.	CASLQGGGNIQYF	TGTGCCAGCCTACAGGGGGGGGGCAACATTCAGTACTTC
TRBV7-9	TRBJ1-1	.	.	CASSGGAGDTEAFF	TGTGCCAGCAGTGGGGGGGCCGGCGACACTGAAGCTTTCTTT
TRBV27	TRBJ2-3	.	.	CASSSWTSDGTLSTDTQYF	TGTGCCAGCAGTTCCTGGACCTCCGACGGGACATTAAGCACAGATACGCAGTATTTT
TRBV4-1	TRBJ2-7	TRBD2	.	CASSHTPGLAAYEQYF	TGCGCCAGCAGCCACACCCCGGGACTAGCGGCCTACGAGCAGTACTTC
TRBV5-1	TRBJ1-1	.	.	CASRKAPGEVMNTEAFF	TGCGCCAGCAGAAAAGCCCCGGGGGAGGTGATGAATACTGAAGCTTTCTTT
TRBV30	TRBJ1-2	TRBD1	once	CAWRASGTGYGYTF	TGTGCCTGGAGGGCTTCCGGGACAGGGTATGGCTACACCTTC
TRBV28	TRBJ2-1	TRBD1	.	CASRPTGTGKNEQFF	TGTGCCAGCAGACCTACCGGGACAGGTAAAAATGAGCAGTTCTTC
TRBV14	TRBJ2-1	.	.	CASSQVGRGTAYNEQFF	TGTGCCAGCAGCCAAGTCGGCCGCGGGACAGCTTACAATGAGCAGTTCTTC
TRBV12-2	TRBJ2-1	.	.	CASRPPVEATRDEQFF	TGTGCAAGTCGCCCCCCCGTGGAAGCCACCAGGGATGAGCAGTTCTTC
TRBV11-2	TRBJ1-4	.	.	CASTGSWDEKLFF	TGTGCCAGCACGGGGTCTTGGGATGAAAAACTGTTTTTT
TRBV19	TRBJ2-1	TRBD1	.	CASIPDRGSYNEQFF	TGTGCCAGTATCCCCGACAGGGGCTCCTACAATGAGCAGTTCTTC
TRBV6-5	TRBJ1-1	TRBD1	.	CASRRDSRREVAFF	TGTGCCAGCAGACGGGACAGTCGCCGGGAAGTCGCTTTCTTT
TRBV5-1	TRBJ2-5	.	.	CASSLVAVEGTQYF	TGCGCCAGCAGCTTGGTAGCGGTCGAAGGGACCCAGTACTTC
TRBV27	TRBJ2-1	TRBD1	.	CASSLWGQGRGEQFF	TGTGCCAGCAGTTTGTGGGGACAGGGACGTGGTGAGCAGTTCTTC
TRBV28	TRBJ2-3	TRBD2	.	CASSSYRGTSGSQDTQYF	TGTGCCAGCAGTTCTTACCGGGGGACTAGCGGGAGTCAAGATACGCAGTATTTT
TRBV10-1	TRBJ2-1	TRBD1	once	CASSRQGIYNEQFF	TGCGCCAGCAGCCGACAGGGGATCTACAATGAGCAGTTCTTC
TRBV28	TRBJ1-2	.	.	CASSPGQTNYGYTF	TGTGCCAGCAGCCCAGGACAAACAAACTATGGCTACACCTTC
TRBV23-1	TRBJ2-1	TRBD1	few	CASSQPWTGTWNEQFF	TGCGCCAGCAGTCAACCCTGGACAGGCACGTGGAATGAGCAGTTCTTC
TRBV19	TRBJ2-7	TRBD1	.	CASSMRGGSREQYF	TGTGCCAGTAGTATGAGAGGGGGCTCCCGAGAGCAGTACTTC